The table lists the clone carrying this TCR beta chain with many counts. From RNA transcripts, TCR beta CDR3 regions were amplified. The study used the HTBI primer set for a first-round RT-PCR of the TCR CDR3. TCRdb re-called the multiplex PCR reads with MiXCR, one entry per CDR3 protein. This sample has more than 500,000 distinct CDR3 sequences, with about 14% found just once. This CDR3 region has 12 residues. Germline loops: CDR1 SGHRS, CDR2 YFSETQ. Trimming pared 4 bases from V and 9 bases from J, leaving 14 bases between. The data belong to a study of T cells in Graves' hyperthyroidism and ophthalmopathy. At least 3 on the Clinical Activity Score was recorded for ophthalmopathy patients, who also had NOSPECS grade at least 4 and duration under 3 months.

The chain has TRBV5-1 and TRBJ2-7, with D maybe TRBD1 (5 bases). This TCR was sampled from a woman between 40 and 55 years old with Graves' ophthalmopathy. The source material was blood. CDR3 in amino acids: CASSDPREPQYF. As DNA, the CDR3 is TGCGCCAGCAGCGACCCCAGGGAACCGCAGTACTTC.